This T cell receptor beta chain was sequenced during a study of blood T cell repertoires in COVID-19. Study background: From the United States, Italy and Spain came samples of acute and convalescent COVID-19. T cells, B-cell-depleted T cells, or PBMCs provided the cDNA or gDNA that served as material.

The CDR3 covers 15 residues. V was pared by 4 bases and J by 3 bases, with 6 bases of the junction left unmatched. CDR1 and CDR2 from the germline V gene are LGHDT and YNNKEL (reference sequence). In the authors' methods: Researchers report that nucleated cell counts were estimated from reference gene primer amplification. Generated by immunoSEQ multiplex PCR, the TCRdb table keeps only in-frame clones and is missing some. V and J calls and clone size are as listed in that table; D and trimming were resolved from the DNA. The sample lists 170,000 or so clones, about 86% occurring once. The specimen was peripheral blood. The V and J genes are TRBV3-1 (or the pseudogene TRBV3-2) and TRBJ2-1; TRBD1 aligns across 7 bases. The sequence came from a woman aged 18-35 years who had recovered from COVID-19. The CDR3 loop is CASSRQGELYNEQFF. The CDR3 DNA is TGTGCCAGCAGCCGACAGGGCGAGCTCTACAATGAGCAGTTCTTC.